A selection of T cell receptor beta chains follows, all from one sample in a study of cytomegalovirus exposure and HLA in healthy donors. Only in-frame clones appear in the TCRdb table, and some are missing; sequencing was by immunoSEQ multiplex PCR. The data show roughly 150,000 clones, with roughly four fifths seen just once and around 4.3% held by the top ten. The material sequenced was PBMCs. These receptors were collected from a man aged 50-60 years in good health and CMV-seropositive. Both conserved end residues are part of each CDR3. A D gene is named only where the DNA matches it firmly. Clone size is stated in some rows and not others, as once, few, many or a class when expanded.

J gene	V gene	clone size	D gene	CDR3 DNA	CDR3 protein
TRBJ2-5	TRBV7-7	-	-	TGTGCTAGCAGCTTAGAAGAGAGCGTAGAGACCCAGTACTTC	CASSLEESVETQYF
TRBJ2-1	TRBV11-2	once	TRBD2	TGTGCCAGCAGCTTTAGCGGGGGGGCCTACAATGAGCAGTTCTTC	CASSFSGGAYNEQFF
TRBJ1-2	TRBV7-6	-	TRBD1	TGTGCCAGCAGCCCCATGACGGGGACAGTGATCTATGGCTACACCTTC	CASSPMTGTVIYGYTF
TRBJ1-5	TRBV19	-	-	TGTGCCAGTAGTATGAGCAGGTTAAGCAATCAGCCCCAGCATTTT	CASSMSRLSNQPQHF
TRBJ2-3	TRBV30	once	-	TGTGCCTGGAGTGTGGAGGGAGGACCCACAGATACGCAGTATTTT	CAWSVEGGPTDTQYF
TRBJ1-2	TRBV6-4	-	-	TGTGCCAGCAGCCCCCAGGAGGGCTATGGCTACACCTTC	CASSPQEGYGYTF
TRBJ2-7	TRBV28	-	-	TGTGCCAGCAGTTTGGAGGGCTACGAGCAGTACTTC	CASSLEGYEQYF
TRBJ2-7	TRBV7-9	few	TRBD1	TGTGCCAGGGACAGGGAAGGAAACGAGCAGTACTTC	CARDREGNEQYF
TRBJ2-2	TRBV2	-	-	TGTGCCACCTCAACAAACCTACAGACACCGAACACCGGGGAGCTGTTTTTT	CATSTNLQTPNTGELFF
TRBJ1-3	TRBV29-1	-	-	TGCAGCGCCCTGGGAGGGGAGGGGTCTGGAAACACCATATATTTT	CSALGGEGSGNTIYF
TRBJ1-6	TRBV5-4	-	-	TGTGCCAGCAGCTTGGGCGCAGGGATTTCCTCACCCCTCCACTTT	CASSLGAGISSPLHF
TRBJ1-1	TRBV29-1	-	-	TGCAGCGTGCAACTTGGGCTTGAAACTGAAGCTTTCTTT	CSVQLGLETEAFF
TRBJ1-1	TRBV20-1	-	-	TGCAGTGCTATCCCGGCGGGTGAAGCTTTCTTT	CSAIPAGEAFF
TRBJ2-1	TRBV4-3	once	-	TGCGCCAGCAGCCAAGATTCAAACAATGAGCAGTTCTTC	CASSQDSNNEQFF
TRBJ1-3	TRBV19	-	-	TGTGCCAGTAGTATTACGGTCGGAAACACCATATATTTT	CASSITVGNTIYF